A single sample is the source of the 28 T cell receptor beta chains below, sequenced in a study of identical twins. TCRdb reanalysed the 5' RACE reads using MiXCR and keeps one entry per CDR3 protein. Of about 700,000 distinct CDR3 sequences listed, 8.6% are singletons. These same data were also listed under a study on yellow fever vaccine responses in identical twins.

The specimen was PBMCs. These receptors were obtained from a woman aged 18 to 35 in good health.

A remark on this clonotype: This may be a read error: a much more frequent sequence differs by one nucleotide. This chain links TRBV2 with TRBJ2-7, with D possibly being TRBD2 (5 bases). Germline assignment: CDR1 SNHLY and CDR2 FYNNEI. This CDR3 is built from 14 residues. CDR3 in amino acids: CASRRPSRVYEPYF. CDR3 in DNA: TGTGCCAGCAGACGCCCCTCGAGGGTCTACGAGCCGTACTTC.

There are many counts of this clonotype. The rearrangement uses TRBV7-9 and TRBJ2-7, with 9 bases that match TRBD1. After removal of 5 bases from V and 0 bases from J, the junction contained 2 bases not matched to a gene. This CDR3 is 14 amino acids long. The germline V gene has CDR1 SEHNR and CDR2 FQNEAQ (reference sequence). The CDR3 sequence is CASSQQGASYEQYF. For the CDR3, the DNA is TGTGCCAGCAGCCAACAGGGGGCCTCCTACGAGCAGTACTTC.

This clonotype was recorded a few times. The chain combines TRBV28 with TRBJ2-5; 7 bases map to TRBD2. The CDR3 is 11 residues long. J was trimmed by 9 bases and V by 5 bases; bases with no gene match: 3. Germline lookup yields CDR1 MDHEN and CDR2 SYDVKM. CDR3 nucleotide sequence: TGTGCCAGCAGTCCTGGGGGGGCCCAGTACTTC. This sequence encodes CASSPGGAQYF.

The chain has TRBV28 and TRBJ2-7; TRBD2 matches at 9 bases. After removal of 3 bases from V and 6 bases from J, the junction contained 6 bases not matched to a gene. The CDR3 spans 14 residues. Germline values: CDR1 MDHEN, CDR2 SYDVKM. This chain's CDR3 is CASSFSGGPGEQYF. Here the CDR3 DNA reads TGTGCCAGCAGTTTTAGCGGGGGCCCCGGCGAGCAGTACTTC. The full variable domain, its missing parts supplied by reference TRBV28 and TRBJ2-7, is DVKVTQSSRYLVKRTGEKVFLECVQDMDHENMFWYRQDPGLGLRLIYFSYDVKMKEKGDIPEGYSVSREKKERFSLILESASTNQTSMYLCASSFSGGPGEQYFGPGTRLTVT.

This clonotype was detected a few times. The chain is built from TRBV7-3 and TRBJ2-7, with TRBD1 matching 8 bases. Per the germline V gene, CDR1 is SGHTA and CDR2 is FQGTGA. This CDR3 spans 16 amino acids. J lost 1 base, V lost 3 bases, and 8 bases had no gene match. The CDR3 region has the DNA TGTGCCAGCAGCTTTGCCCGGACAGGGATGTCCTACGAGCAGTACTTC. Protein: CASSFARTGMSYEQYF.

This clonotype was recorded many times. V and J are TRBV5-1 and TRBJ2-6, with D perhaps matching TRBD1 (5 bases). The CDR3 has 17 amino acids. V was pared by 3 bases and J by 0 bases, with 13 bases between. Germline CDR1 SGHRS, CDR2 YFSETQ. The CDR3 here is CASSSGSGISGANVLTF. The CDR3 nucleotides are TGCGCCAGCAGCTCCGGATCAGGGATCTCTGGGGCCAACGTCCTGACTTTC.

A few counts support this clonotype. This sequence joins TRBV5-1 and TRBJ2-7, with D tentatively TRBD1 (5 bases). V was pared by 3 bases and J by 7 bases, with 20 bases between. The CDR3 totals 15 residues. Germline-derived CDR1 and CDR2 are SGHRS and YFSETQ. CDR3 nucleotides: TGCGCCAGCAGCTCGGCCCCCAGGGTGCTGGGAGAGCAGTACTTC. It translates to CASSSAPRVLGEQYF.

This clonotype showed up just a few times. This chain's CDR3 is CAWRKGLTRRNEQFF. As DNA, the CDR3 is TGTGCCTGGAGGAAAGGCCTGACGAGGAGGAATGAGCAGTTCTTC. V and J are TRBV30 and TRBJ2-1, with a tentative D call TRBD2 (5 bases). Trimming took 3 bases from V and 7 from J, leaving 19 bases between them. The CDR3 extends over 15 amino acids. Germline CDR1 is GTSNPN and CDR2 is SVGIG (reference sequence).

The J gene is TRBJ2-1, the V gene TRBV2; perhaps D is TRBD1 or TRBD2 (5 bases each). V lost 4 bases and J 4 bases, leaving 20 bases between the germline ends. The CDR3 has 17 amino acids. Germline V gene data show CDR1 as SNHLY and CDR2 as FYNNEI. The CDR3 loop is CASSGYVGDHTYNEQFF. Written as DNA, the CDR3 is TGTGCCAGCAGTGGCTACGTCGGGGACCACACATACAATGAGCAGTTCTTC. The full variable domain, completed using reference TRBV2 and TRBJ2-1, is EPEVTQTPSHQVTQMGQEVILRCVPISNHLYFYWYRQILGQKVEFLVSFYNNEISEKSEIFDDQFSVERPDGSNFTLKIRSTKLEDSAMYFCASSGYVGDHTYNEQFFGPGTRLTVL.

This clonotype has just a few counts. The chain recombines TRBV7-9 with TRBJ2-5, with a possible D match to TRBD1 (5 bases). There are 15 residues in the CDR3. V lost 1 base to trimming and J lost 2 bases, with 11 bases between them. From germline, CDR1 is SEHNR and CDR2 FQNEAQ (reference sequence). CDR3 sequence: CASSLEAQGQETQYF. The CDR3 DNA sequence: TGTGCCAGCAGCTTAGAAGCGCAGGGACAAGAGACCCAGTACTTC.

This clonotype was counted between two and nine times. The chain is built from TRBV5-1 and TRBJ2-4; D remains ambiguous. Between the trimmed V and J ends, which lost 0 bases and 0 bases, there was a span of 10 bases. The germline V gene has CDR1 SGHRS and CDR2 YFSETQ. The CDR3 covers 16 residues. CDR3 in amino acids: CASSLAGQLAKNIQYF. The CDR3 region has the DNA TGCGCCAGCAGCTTGGCCGGCCAGTTAGCCAAAAACATTCAGTACTTC.

The chain combines TRBV20-1 with TRBJ2-1, with D unresolved. V lost 0 bases, J lost 3 bases, and 21 bases lay in between. This CDR3 region has 18 residues. Germline CDR1 DFQATT, CDR2 SNEGSKA (reference sequence). In DNA, the CDR3 is TGCAGTGCTAGAGATCAAGGTGTCACGCGGCCCGTCTACAATGAGCAGTTCTTC. It encodes CSARDQGVTRPVYNEQFF.

The gene calls are TRBV4-2 and TRBJ2-4; a possible D gene is TRBD1 (5 bases). The CDR3 length is 19 residues. Per the germline V gene, CDR1 is LGHNA and CDR2 is YNFKEQ. The V end was cut by 5 bases, the J end by 0 bases, with 23 bases between. The DNA of the CDR3 is TGTGCCAGCAGCAAACTTAGGGGTCAGGCCAATTTAGCCAAAAACATTCAGTACTTC. Its translation: CASSKLRGQANLAKNIQYF.

The chain recombines TRBV5-1 with TRBJ2-3, with 9 bases matching TRBD2. Germline CDR1 is SGHRS and CDR2 is YFSETQ. V lost 5 bases, J lost 1 base, and 8 bases stayed unmatched. The CDR3 is 16 amino acids. CDR3 sequence reads: CASRISASGGTDTQYF. The CDR3 DNA sequence: TGCGCCAGCAGGATTTCTGCTAGCGGGGGCACAGATACGCAGTATTTT.

The chain combines TRBV6-1 with TRBJ2-2; 10 positions agree with TRBD1. V was clipped by 10 bases and J by 5 bases; unmatched bases: 13. CDR1 and CDR2 (germline): MNHNS, SASEGT. CDR3 length equals 16 residues. The CDR3, as DNA: TGTGCCACCCAGATTTTCGGACAGGGGGGTACCGGGGAGCTGTTTTTT. Translation: CATQIFGQGGTGELFF.

The chain employs TRBV20-1 and TRBJ2-7; D is possibly TRBD1 (6 bases). Germline values: CDR1 DFQATT, CDR2 SNEGSKA (reference sequence). CDR3 length: 13 amino acids. Trimming pared 1 base from V and 0 bases from J, leaving 7 bases between. The CDR3 DNA sequence: TGCAGTGCTAGAGTAGGGGGCTCCTACGAGCAGTACTTC. Its protein is CSARVGGSYEQYF.

This clonotype has at least ten counts. The chain combines TRBV24-1 with TRBJ2-1; tentatively, D is TRBD1 (5 bases). The CDR3 length is 15 residues. Germline loops: CDR1 KGHDR, CDR2 SFDVKD. V was shortened by 7 bases and J by 3 bases, with 15 bases between the two germline ends. CDR3 sequence reads: CATRRTGSLYNEQFF. CDR3 coding DNA: TGTGCCACCAGACGAACAGGTTCTCTCTACAATGAGCAGTTCTTC.

There are many counts of this clonotype. V and J are TRBV9 and TRBJ2-2; TRBD2 matches at 8 bases. There are 16 residues in the CDR3. The ends lost 2 bases at V and 4 bases at J; junction bases unmatched: 7. Germline lookup yields CDR1 SGDLS and CDR2 YYNGEE. The DNA of the CDR3 is TGTGCCAGCAGCGTTAAAGCGGGAGAGGTCACCGGGGAGCTGTTTTTT. Translating gives CASSVKAGEVTGELFF.

Only a few counts were recorded for this clonotype. The V call is TRBV5-1, the J call TRBJ2-5, with no clear D. CDR1 is SGHRS, CDR2 YFSETQ, per germline. V dropped 2 bases and J dropped 1 base, with 9 bases sitting between them. This CDR3 is 14 amino acids long. The CDR3 bases are TGCGCCAGCAGCTTTGCGGTGGGCCAAGAGACCCAGTACTTC. The encoded protein is CASSFAVGQETQYF.

This clonotype has a handful of counts. This chain joins TRBV6-1 and TRBJ2-2; D remains ambiguous. CDR1 and CDR2 (germline): MNHNS, SASEGT. There are 17 residues in the CDR3. Trimming stripped 5 bases from V and 7 bases from J, with 23 bases between. CDR3 residues: CASSQTNAARLGGELFF. The CDR3 coding sequence is TGTGCCAGCAGTCAGACCAATGCGGCGAGGTTAGGCGGGGAGCTGTTTTTT.

The J gene is TRBJ1-1, the V gene TRBV7-9; D is uncertain. CDR1 SEHNR and CDR2 FQNEAQ come from the germline V gene (reference sequence). Trimming left V 1 base short and J 8 bases short, with 14 bases between. The CDR3 totals 14 residues. CDR3 in amino acids: CASSLEKPSAEAFF. CDR3 coding DNA: TGTGCCAGCAGCTTAGAAAAACCGTCGGCCGAAGCTTTCTTT. The full variable domain, its missing parts supplied by reference TRBV7-9 and TRBJ1-1, is DTGVSQNPRHKITKRGQNVTFRCDPISEHNRLYWYRQTLGQGPEFLTYFQNEAQLEKSRLLSDRFSAERPKGSFSTLEIQRTEQGDSAMYLCASSLEKPSAEAFFGQGTRLTVV.

This clonotype has more than one count but fewer than ten. The chain joins TRBV12-3 or TRBV12-4 to TRBJ2-1; TRBD2 might be the D (5 bases). V was pared by 1 base and J by 8 bases, with 18 bases between. The CDR3 is 16 residues long. DNA of the CDR3: TGTGCCAGCAGTTTAGGAGACTACCCACTGCACGATGAGCAGTTCTTC. This sequence encodes CASSLGDYPLHDEQFF.

The sample holds many counts of this clonotype. The chain is built from TRBV20-1 and TRBJ1-5; maybe TRBD1 (5 bases). The CDR3 spans 16 residues. Germline values: CDR1 DFQATT, CDR2 SNEGSKA (reference sequence). Trimming cost V 0 bases and J 3 bases, with 15 bases left between them. Here the CDR3 DNA reads TGCAGTGCTAGAGATCTGGGACGGGGAGACAATCAGCCCCAGCATTTT. Protein: CSARDLGRGDNQPQHF.

This clonotype was observed many times. The gene calls are TRBV12-3 or TRBV12-4 and TRBJ2-2; D possibly corresponds to TRBD2 (6 bases). V dropped 8 bases and J dropped 4 bases, with 14 bases sitting between them. This CDR3 is built from 14 residues. The CDR3 is CASALGGSTGELFF. CDR3 sequence (DNA): TGTGCCAGCGCCTTGGGGGGATCCACCGGGGAGCTGTTTTTT.

J is TRBJ2-3 and V is TRBV3-1, with D perhaps matching TRBD2 (6 bases). The V and J ends lost 3 bases and 3 bases respectively, with 19 bases between them. The CDR3 length is 17 residues. Germline V gene data show CDR1 as LGHDT and CDR2 as YNNKEL (reference sequence). DNA of the CDR3: TGTGCCAGCAGCCACTGGGTCACGGCCGGAGGGACAGATACGCAGTATTTT. Its protein product is CASSHWVTAGGTDTQYF.

The CDR3, as DNA: TGTGCCAGCAGCCTAGACAGGGTTACGGCAGGGACGCAGTATTTT. Its protein is CASSLDRVTAGTQYF. V is TRBV7-2 and J is TRBJ2-3, with 7 bases fitting TRBD1. The ends lost 5 bases at V and 9 bases at J; junction bases unmatched: 14. The CDR3 length is 15 residues. Germline CDR1 and CDR2: SGHTA and FQGNSA. The full variable domain, rest sourced from reference TRBV7-2 and TRBJ2-3, is GAGVSQSPSNKVTEKGKDVELRCDPISGHTALYWYRQSLGQGLEFLIYFQGNSAPDKSGLPSDRFSAERTGGSVSTLTIQRTQQEDSAVYLCASSLDRVTAGTQYFGPGTRLTVL.

The sample holds a few counts of this clonotype. J is TRBJ2-4 and V is TRBV27; no reliable D call. CDR3 length equals 16 residues. The V end was cut by 5 bases, the J end by 8 bases, with 22 bases between. CDR1 is MNHEY, CDR2 SMNVEV, per germline (reference sequence). CDR3 sequence (DNA): TGTGCCAGCAGTCCAAGACCGGACGAAATGCATGACATTCAGTACTTC. It specifies CASSPRPDEMHDIQYF.

The rearrangement uses TRBV6-1 and TRBJ2-1; TRBD1 or TRBD2 may be the D gene (5 bases each). CDR1 and CDR2 from the germline V gene are MNHNS and SASEGT. This CDR3 is built from 16 residues. V was shortened by 5 bases and J by 0 bases, with 14 bases between the two germline ends. Here the CDR3 reads CASSTRTGTSYNEQFF. As DNA, the CDR3 is TGTGCCAGCAGTACCCGGACGGGGACCTCCTACAATGAGCAGTTCTTC.